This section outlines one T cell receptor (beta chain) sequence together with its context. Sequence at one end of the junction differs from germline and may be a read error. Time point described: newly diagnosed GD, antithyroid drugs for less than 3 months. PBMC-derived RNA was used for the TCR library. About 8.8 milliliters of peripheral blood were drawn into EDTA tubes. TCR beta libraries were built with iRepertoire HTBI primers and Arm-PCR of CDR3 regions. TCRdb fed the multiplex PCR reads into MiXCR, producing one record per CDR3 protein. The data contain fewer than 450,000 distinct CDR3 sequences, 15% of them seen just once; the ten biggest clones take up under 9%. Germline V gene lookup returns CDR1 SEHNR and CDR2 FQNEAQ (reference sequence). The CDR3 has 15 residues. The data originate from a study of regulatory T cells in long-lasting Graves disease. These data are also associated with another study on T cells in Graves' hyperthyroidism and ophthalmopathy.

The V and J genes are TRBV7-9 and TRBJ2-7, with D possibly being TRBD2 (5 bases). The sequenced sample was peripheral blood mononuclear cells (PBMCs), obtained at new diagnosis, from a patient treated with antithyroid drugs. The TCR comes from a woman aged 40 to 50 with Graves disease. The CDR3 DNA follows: TGTGCCGGCAGCCCCGCGGGCACCCTCACCACCGAGCAGTACTTC. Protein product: CAGSPAGTLTTEQYF. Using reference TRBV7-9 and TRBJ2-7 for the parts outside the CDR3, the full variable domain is DTGVSQNPRHKITKRGQNVTFRCDPISEHNRLYWYRQTLGQGPEFLTYFQNEAQLEKSRLLSDRFSAERPKGSFSTLEIQRTEQGDSAMYLCAGSPAGTLTTEQYFGPGTRLTVT.